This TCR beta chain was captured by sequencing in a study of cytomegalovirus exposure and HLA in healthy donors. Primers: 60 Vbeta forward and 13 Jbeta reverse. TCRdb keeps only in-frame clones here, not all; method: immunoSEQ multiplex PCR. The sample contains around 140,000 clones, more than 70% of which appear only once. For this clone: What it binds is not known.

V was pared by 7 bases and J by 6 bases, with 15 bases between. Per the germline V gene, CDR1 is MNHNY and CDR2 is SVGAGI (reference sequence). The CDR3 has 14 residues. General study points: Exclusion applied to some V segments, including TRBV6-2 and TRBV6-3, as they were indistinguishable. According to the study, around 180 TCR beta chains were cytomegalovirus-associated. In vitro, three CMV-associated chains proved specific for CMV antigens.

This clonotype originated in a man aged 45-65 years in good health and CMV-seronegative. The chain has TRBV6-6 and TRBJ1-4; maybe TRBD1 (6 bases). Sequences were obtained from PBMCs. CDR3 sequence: CASTKAGVYEKLFF. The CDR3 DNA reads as TGTGCCAGCACCAAAGCAGGGGTCTATGAAAAACTGTTTTTT.